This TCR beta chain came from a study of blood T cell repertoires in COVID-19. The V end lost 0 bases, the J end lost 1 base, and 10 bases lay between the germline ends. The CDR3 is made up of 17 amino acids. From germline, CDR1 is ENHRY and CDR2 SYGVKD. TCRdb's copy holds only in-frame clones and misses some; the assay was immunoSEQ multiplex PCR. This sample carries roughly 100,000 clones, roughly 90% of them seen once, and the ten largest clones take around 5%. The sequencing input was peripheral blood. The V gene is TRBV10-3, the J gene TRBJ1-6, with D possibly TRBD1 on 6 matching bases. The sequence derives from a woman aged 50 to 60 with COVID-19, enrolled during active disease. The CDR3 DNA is TGTGCCATCAGTGAGTCGAGGGGGGGTTCCTATAATTCACCCCTCCACTTT. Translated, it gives CAISESRGGSYNSPLHF.